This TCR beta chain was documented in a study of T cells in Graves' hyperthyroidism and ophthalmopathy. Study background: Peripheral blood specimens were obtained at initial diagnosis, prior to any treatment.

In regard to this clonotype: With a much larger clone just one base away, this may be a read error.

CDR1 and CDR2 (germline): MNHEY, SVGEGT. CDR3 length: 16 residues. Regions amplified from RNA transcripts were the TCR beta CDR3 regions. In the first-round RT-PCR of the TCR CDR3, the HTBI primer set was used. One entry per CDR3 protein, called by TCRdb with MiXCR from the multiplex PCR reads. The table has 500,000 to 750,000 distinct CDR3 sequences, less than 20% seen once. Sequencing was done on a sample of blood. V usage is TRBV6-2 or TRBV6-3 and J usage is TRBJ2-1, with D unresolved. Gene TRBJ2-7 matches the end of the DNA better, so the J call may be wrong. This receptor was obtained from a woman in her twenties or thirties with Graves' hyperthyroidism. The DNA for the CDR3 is TGTGCCAGCAGCAGTCACTTTCCCCTCTCCTACAATGAGCAGTACTTC. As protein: CASSSHFPLSYNEQYF.